These T cell receptor beta chains were read from a single sample in a study of cytomegalovirus exposure and HLA in healthy donors. Sequencing was performed with immunoSEQ multiplex PCR; in TCRdb, only in-frame clones are kept and a portion is missing. The sample lists roughly 97,000 clones; around 73% were seen once. Sequenced material: PBMCs. These TCRs come from a woman in her thirties or forties in good health and CMV-seronegative. CDR3s include the opening cysteine and the closing phenylalanine or tryptophan. Fields, in order: clone size, J gene, D gene, V gene, CDR3 protein, CDR3 DNA. The D gene is left open where the match is weak. The listing skips clone size in some rows; elsewhere it reads once, few, many or a size class.

>NA|TRBJ2-5|NA|TRBV7-9
CASSFKPVETQYF
TGTGCCAGCAGCTTTAAGCCGGTGGAGACCCAGTACTTC
>NA|TRBJ2-5|TRBD2|TRBV9
CASSGAGVFETQYF
TGTGCCAGCAGCGGGGCGGGAGTGTTTGAGACCCAGTACTTC
>NA|TRBJ1-1|TRBD1|TRBV29-1
CSVAGGVGQGAREAFF
TGCAGCGTCGCGGGGGGGGTAGGGCAGGGGGCTCGCGAAGCTTTCTTT
>NA|TRBJ1-2|TRBD1|TRBV5-6
CASSFRGANYGYTF
TGTGCCAGCAGCTTCAGGGGGGCTAACTATGGCTACACCTTC
>NA|TRBJ2-5|TRBD2|TRBV19
CASSIGLAGGGSETQYF
TGTGCCAGTAGTATAGGACTAGCGGGAGGGGGGTCAGAGACCCAGTACTTC
>NA|TRBJ2-5|NA|TRBV5-6
CASSLPNMEQETQYF
TGTGCCAGCAGCTTGCCGAATATGGAGCAAGAGACCCAGTACTTC
>few|TRBJ1-2|TRBD1|TRBV5-6
CASSYLPGQGDYTF
TGTGCCAGCAGTTACCTACCGGGACAGGGGGACTACACCTTC
>NA|TRBJ2-1|TRBD2|TRBV19
CASRAGGREQGYNEQFF
TGTGCCAGTAGAGCGGGTGGGCGGGAGCAGGGTTACAATGAGCAGTTCTTC
>NA|TRBJ1-3|NA|TRBV14
CASSRDYSGNTIYF
TGTGCCAGCAGCCGGGACTACTCTGGAAACACCATATATTTT
>NA|TRBJ2-5|NA|TRBV5-4
CASSLSRGLVRETQYF
TGTGCCAGCAGCTTGTCGCGGGGACTGGTCAGAGAGACCCAGTACTTC
>NA|TRBJ2-7|NA|TRBV5-5
CASSVRSGEQYF
TGTGCCAGCTCCGTGAGGTCGGGGGAGCAGTACTTC
>NA|TRBJ1-1|NA|TRBV29-1
CSVPDRNTEAFF
TGCAGCGTTCCCGACAGAAACACTGAAGCTTTCTTT
>NA|TRBJ2-2|NA|TRBV5-6
CASSLGGYVGTGELFF
TGTGCCAGCAGCTTGGGCGGCTATGTTGGTACCGGGGAGCTGTTTTTT
>few|TRBJ2-1|TRBD2|TRBV6-1
CASSGASGYNEQFF
TGTGCCAGCAGTGGGGCTAGCGGATACAATGAGCAGTTCTTC
>NA|TRBJ1-3|NA|TRBV7-9
CASSLWGMGGQGNTIYF
TGTGCCAGCAGCTTATGGGGGATGGGTGGACAGGGAAACACCATATATTTT
>few|TRBJ1-2|TRBD1|TRBV6-5
CASSSHQGAGYTF
TGTGCCAGCAGTTCTCATCAGGGGGCTGGCTACACCTTC
>NA|TRBJ1-4|NA|TRBV5-5
CASSFGHRVRKLFF
TGTGCCAGCAGCTTCGGACACCGCGTCAGAAAACTGTTTTTT
>NA|TRBJ2-3|NA|TRBV27
CASSNSRLTTTQYF
TGTGCCAGCAGTAATTCTCGACTAACCACTACGCAGTATTTT
>NA|TRBJ2-1|TRBD2|TRBV5-1
CASSGLAGAYNEQFF
TGCGCCAGCAGCGGGTTAGCGGGAGCCTACAATGAGCAGTTCTTC
>NA|TRBJ1-2|TRBD1|TRBV27
CASSPADRVYGYTF
TGTGCCAGCAGCCCGGCGGACAGGGTCTATGGCTACACCTTC
>NA|TRBJ2-1|NA|TRBV4-1
CASSQTPRAGEQFF
TGCGCCAGCAGCCAGACACCGCGAGCGGGCGAGCAGTTCTTC
>NA|TRBJ2-2|NA|TRBV19
CASSIGTTNTGELFF
TGTGCCAGTAGTATAGGCACTACGAACACCGGGGAGCTGTTTTTT
>NA|TRBJ1-6|TRBD1|TRBV19
CAGGTGSSPLHF
TGTGCCGGGGGGACAGGGTCTTCACCCCTCCACTTT
>NA|TRBJ2-7|TRBD1|TRBV27
CASRLTGEVGFYEQYF
TGTGCCAGCAGGTTGACAGGGGAGGTTGGATTCTACGAGCAGTACTTC
>NA|TRBJ1-3|NA|TRBV5-4
CASSLLSGNTIYF
TGTGCCAGCAGCTTACTCTCTGGAAACACCATATATTTT
>few|TRBJ2-1|TRBD1|TRBV28
CASSLPGQGDEQFF
TGTGCCAGCAGTCTCCCGGGACAGGGAGATGAGCAGTTCTTC
>NA|TRBJ2-3|NA|TRBV6-5
CASRRPGPGTDTQYF
TGTGCCAGCAGGCGGCCAGGGCCCGGCACAGATACGCAGTATTTT
>NA|TRBJ2-1|TRBD2|TRBV19
CASSITSGRGNERFF
TGTGCCAGTAGTATTACCAGCGGGAGAGGAAATGAGCGGTTCTTC
>NA|TRBJ2-7|TRBD2|TRBV15
CATSRVGRGSYEQYF
TGTGCCACCAGCAGGGTCGGGAGGGGGTCCTACGAGCAGTACTTC
>NA|TRBJ1-1|NA|TRBV30
CAWSVLGSNTEAFF
TGTGCCTGGAGTGTACTAGGGTCGAACACTGAAGCTTTCTTT
>NA|TRBJ2-2|TRBD1|TRBV7-7
CASSRGQGAVGELFF
TGTGCTAGCAGCCGGGGACAGGGGGCAGTCGGGGAGCTGTTTTTT
>NA|TRBJ2-7|TRBD2|TRBV18
CASSPPGLAGAASYEQYF
TGTGCCAGCTCACCACCTGGACTAGCGGGAGCTGCATCCTACGAGCAGTACTTC
>few|TRBJ1-1|NA|TRBV5-8
CASSWGLMNTEAFF
TGTGCCAGCAGCTGGGGACTCATGAACACTGAAGCTTTCTTT
>NA|TRBJ1-1|NA|TRBV20-1
CSATSGTEAFF
TGCAGTGCAACGTCGGGCACTGAAGCTTTCTTT
>once|TRBJ1-1|NA|TRBV7-9
CASSGGGVNTEAFF
TGTGCCAGCAGCGGCGGAGGGGTGAACACTGAAGCTTTCTTT
>NA|TRBJ2-7|TRBD2|TRBV6-5
CASRPPTSGVDEQYF
TGTGCCAGCAGGCCTCCGACTAGCGGAGTAGACGAGCAGTACTTC
>NA|TRBJ2-7|NA|TRBV28
CASSPRTGISSYEQYF
TGTGCCAGCAGCCCCCGAACAGGGATCTCCTCCTACGAGCAGTACTTC
>NA|TRBJ1-2|NA|TRBV28
CASSFRGLNYGYTF
TGTGCCAGCAGTTTCAGGGGTTTAAACTATGGCTACACCTTC
>NA|TRBJ2-3|TRBD2|TRBV6-1
CASSEEAGGPDTQYF
TGTGCCAGCAGTGAAGAGGCGGGAGGGCCAGATACGCAGTATTTT